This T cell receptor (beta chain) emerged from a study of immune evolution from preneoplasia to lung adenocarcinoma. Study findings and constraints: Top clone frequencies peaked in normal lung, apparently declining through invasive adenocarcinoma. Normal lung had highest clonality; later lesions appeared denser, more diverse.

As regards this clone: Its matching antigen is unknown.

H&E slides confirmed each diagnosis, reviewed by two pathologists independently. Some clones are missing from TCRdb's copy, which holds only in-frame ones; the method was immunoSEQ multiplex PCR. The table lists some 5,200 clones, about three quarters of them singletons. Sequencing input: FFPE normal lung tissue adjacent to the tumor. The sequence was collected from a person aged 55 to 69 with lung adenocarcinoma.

CDR3 in DNA: TGTGCCAGCAGCTTGCAGGGCATCGGATCCTACGAGCAGTACTTC. Amino acids: CASSLQGIGSYEQYF. The rearrangement joins TRBV7-2 to TRBJ2-7; perhaps TRBD1 as D (5 bases). V was cut by 3 bases and J by 1 base, with 13 bases left in between. The length of the CDR3 is 15 residues. Germline CDR1 SGHTA, CDR2 FQGNSA.